This record looks at one T cell receptor (beta chain) sequence and its context. Its antigen is unidentified. Across several immunoSEQ plates, the genomic DNA of each subset was split evenly. Profiled with immunoSEQ multiplex PCR; TCRdb holds only in-frame clones, not every one. This table has some 2,000,000 clones, around 96% appearing once. The record originates from a study of shared clonotypes between healthy human individuals. Study-wide results and limits: Owing to a small donor count, the genetic and exposure-history diversity represented was limited. Among donors, clonotype sharing was expected to be affected by sequencing depth.

Cells designated naive CD8 were CD45RO-negative and were positively selected for CCR7, with terminally differentiated effector memory CD45RA+ cells excluded. Germline CDR1 and CDR2: SGHKS and YYEKEE (reference sequence). The CDR3 has 14 amino acids. Trimming shortened V by 0 bases and J by 7 bases, and 10 bases separated the two germline ends. V and J are TRBV5-5 and TRBJ1-4, with no clear D. Sequenced input: naive CD8+ T cells sorted from blood. This receptor was obtained from a man aged 18 to 29 in good health. The CDR3 spells CASSLGSPGEKLFF. The CDR3 DNA sequence: TGTGCCAGCAGCTTGGGTAGTCCGGGTGAAAAACTGTTTTTT. Combining the CDR3 with reference TRBV5-5 and TRBJ1-4 gives the whole variable domain DAGVTQSPTHLIKTRGQQVTLRCSPISGHKSVSWYQQVLGQGPQFIFQYYEKEERGRGNFPDRFSARQFPNYSSELNVNALLLGDSALYLCASSLGSPGEKLFFGSGTQLSVL.